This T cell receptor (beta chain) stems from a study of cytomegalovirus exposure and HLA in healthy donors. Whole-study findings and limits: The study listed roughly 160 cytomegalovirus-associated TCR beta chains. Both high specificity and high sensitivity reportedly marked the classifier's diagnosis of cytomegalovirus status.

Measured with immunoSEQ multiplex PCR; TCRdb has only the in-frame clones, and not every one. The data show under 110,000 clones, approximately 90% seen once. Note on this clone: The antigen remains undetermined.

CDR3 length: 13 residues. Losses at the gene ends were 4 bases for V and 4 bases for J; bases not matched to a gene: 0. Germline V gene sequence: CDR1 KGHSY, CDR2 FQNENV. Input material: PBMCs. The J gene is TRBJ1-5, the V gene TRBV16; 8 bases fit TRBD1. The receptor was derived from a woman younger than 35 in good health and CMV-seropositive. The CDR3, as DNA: TGTGCCAGCAGCCGGGACAGGAATCAGCCCCAGCATTTT. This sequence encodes CASSRDRNQPQHF.